The rows below give T cell receptor beta chains drawn from one sample of a study of CD8+CD57+ T cells in acquired aplastic anemia. TCRdb reanalysed the reads using MiXCR and keeps one entry per CDR3 protein. The sample contains under 350,000 distinct CDR3 sequences, approximately 57% of which appear only once. The sequencing sample was made of sorted CD4+, CD8+, or CD8+CD57+ T cells (not recorded which) from PBMCs. The receptors shown here come from a human donor with aplastic anemia. Each CDR3 is given with its conserved first and last residue. Each record gives: J gene, V gene, D gene, clone size, CDR3 DNA, CDR3 protein. D genes are given only for firm matches. Clone size is given for some rows only: seen once, a few or many times, or a class if the clone is expanded.

J: TRBJ1-2
V: TRBV5-8
D: -
size: -
DNA: TGTGCCAGCAGTACGACGATCTATGGCTACACCTTC
CDR3: CASSTTIYGYTF

J: TRBJ1-1
V: TRBV2
D: -
size: -
DNA: TGTGCCAACCGCCGGGACACTGAAGCTTTCTTT
CDR3: CANRRDTEAFF

J: TRBJ2-1
V: TRBV5-1
D: -
size: few
DNA: TGCGCCAGCAGCTGGAGCCAGAATGAGCAGTTCTTC
CDR3: CASSWSQNEQFF

J: TRBJ2-7
V: TRBV12-3/TRBV12-4
D: TRBD1
size: many
DNA: TGTGCCAGCAGTTTTTCCAGGGGGAAGCGCGAGCAGTACTTC
CDR3: CASSFSRGKREQYF

J: TRBJ1-4
V: TRBV7-9
D: -
size: many
DNA: TGTGCCAGCAGCTTGGGCAGTGATAATGAAAAACTGTTTTTT
CDR3: CASSLGSDNEKLFF

J: TRBJ2-7
V: TRBV2
D: -
size: once
DNA: TGTGCCAGCAGTGAAGGACAGGCAAAAGCCTACGAGCAGTACTTC
CDR3: CASSEGQAKAYEQYF

J: TRBJ2-1
V: TRBV20-1
D: -
size: few
DNA: TGCAGTGCTAGGGCTCTAGATTCCTTCAATGAGCAGTTCTTC
CDR3: CSARALDSFNEQFF

J: TRBJ2-1
V: TRBV20-1
D: -
size: few
DNA: TGCAGTGCTAGAGATCCAGGGAACCCACCTTACAATGAGCAGTTCTTC
CDR3: CSARDPGNPPYNEQFF

J: TRBJ2-2
V: TRBV29-1
D: -
size: -
DNA: TGCAGCGTTAGAGGCGGGATTAACACCGGGGAGCTGTTTTTT
CDR3: CSVRGGINTGELFF

J: TRBJ1-2
V: TRBV6-4
D: TRBD1
size: -
DNA: TGTGCCAGCAGACCGGGACAGGGGTCCTATGGCTACACCTTC
CDR3: CASRPGQGSYGYTF

J: TRBJ1-1
V: TRBV7-9
D: -
size: once
DNA: TGTGCCACACTACAGGGTAGCACTGAAGCTTTCTTT
CDR3: CATLQGSTEAFF